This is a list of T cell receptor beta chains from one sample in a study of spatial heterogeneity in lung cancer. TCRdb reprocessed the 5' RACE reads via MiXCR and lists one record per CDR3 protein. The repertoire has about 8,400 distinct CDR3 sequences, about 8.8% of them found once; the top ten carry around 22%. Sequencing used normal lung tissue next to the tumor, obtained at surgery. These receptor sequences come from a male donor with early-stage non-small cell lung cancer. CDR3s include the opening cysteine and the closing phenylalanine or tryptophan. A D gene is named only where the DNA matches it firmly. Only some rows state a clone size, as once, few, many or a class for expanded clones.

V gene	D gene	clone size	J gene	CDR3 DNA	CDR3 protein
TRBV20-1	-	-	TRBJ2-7	TGCAGTGCTAGCGGTTCCACGTACGAGCAGTACTTC	CSASGSTYEQYF
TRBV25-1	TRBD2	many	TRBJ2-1	TGTGCCAGCAGTGCCTGGACGGGAGGGAGCTCCTACAATGAGCAGTTCTTC	CASSAWTGGSSYNEQFF
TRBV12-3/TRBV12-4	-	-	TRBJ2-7	TGTGCCACCCAGGCGACGTCCATTTCCTACGAGCAGTACTTC	CATQATSISYEQYF
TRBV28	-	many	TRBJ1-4	TGTGCCAGCAGTTCTTCCGGGACAAAGGAAAAACTGTTTTTT	CASSSSGTKEKLFF
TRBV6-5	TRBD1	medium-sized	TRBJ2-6	TGTGCCAGCAGTAGACAGGGCCCATACTCTGGGGCCAACGTCCTGACTTTC	CASSRQGPYSGANVLTF
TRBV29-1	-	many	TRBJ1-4	TGCAGCGCCATGCGGGGGGCTAATGAAAAACTGTTTTTT	CSAMRGANEKLFF
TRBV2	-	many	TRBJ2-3	TGTGCCAGCAGTGAGCTAATGCGGATGGCAGATACGCAGTATTTT	CASSELMRMADTQYF
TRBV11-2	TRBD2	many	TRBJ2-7	TGTGCCAGCAGCTTAGTTTTCCGGCCTAGCGGGGGAGCCGAGCAGTACTTC	CASSLVFRPSGGAEQYF
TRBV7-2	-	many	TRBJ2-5	TGTGCCAGCAGCCGCCGTGAGGGGCGCCAAGAGACCCAGTACTTC	CASSRREGRQETQYF
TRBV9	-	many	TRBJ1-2	TGTGCCAGCAGCCAAAGCGCACTTGGCTACACCTTC	CASSQSALGYTF
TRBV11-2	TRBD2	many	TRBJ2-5	TGTGCCAGCAGCCCCCAGCGGGGGGGCTTAGAGACCCAGTACTTC	CASSPQRGGLETQYF
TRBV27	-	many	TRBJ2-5	TGTGCCAGCAGTTTAAGGGGAGAGACCCAGTACTTC	CASSLRGETQYF
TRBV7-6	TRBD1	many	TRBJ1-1	TGTGCCAGCAGCGACCGACAGGGCCTAGAAGCTTTCTTT	CASSDRQGLEAFF
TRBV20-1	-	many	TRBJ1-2	TGCAGAATCAGTAATCCGGGGGTAAACTATGGCTACACCTTC	CRISNPGVNYGYTF
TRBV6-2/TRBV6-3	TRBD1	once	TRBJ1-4	TGTGCCAGCAGAGCTTTCGGGACAGGGGGCCAACTGTTTTTT	CASRAFGTGGQLFF
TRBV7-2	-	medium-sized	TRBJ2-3	TGTGCCAGCAGCTTAGCTGAGGGAGATACGCAGTATTTT	CASSLAEGDTQYF
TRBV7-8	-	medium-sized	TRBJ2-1	TGTGCCAGCAGCTTAGCGGGTGAGCAGTTCTTC	CASSLAGEQFF
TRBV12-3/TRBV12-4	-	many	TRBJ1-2	TGTGCCAGCAGTTTATCGGGAGCTGGCTACACCTTC	CASSLSGAGYTF
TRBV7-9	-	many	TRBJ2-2	TGTGCCAGCAGCTTTTATAGATACCCCGGGGAGCTGTTTTTT	CASSFYRYPGELFF
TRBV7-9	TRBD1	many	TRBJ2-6	TGTGCCAGCAGATCGGGACAGGTGGTCTCTGGGGCCAACGTCCTGACTTTC	CASRSGQVVSGANVLTF
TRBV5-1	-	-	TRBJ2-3	TGCGCCAGCAGCTTTCAAGATACGCAGTATTTT	CASSFQDTQYF
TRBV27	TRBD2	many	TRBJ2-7	TGTGCCAGCAGTTTGAGACTAGCGGGAGCACCCTACGAGCAGTACTTC	CASSLRLAGAPYEQYF
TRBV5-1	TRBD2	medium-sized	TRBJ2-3	TGCGCCAGCAGCTTGGCTAGCGGGGGAGGTAGCACAGATACGCAGTATTTT	CASSLASGGGSTDTQYF
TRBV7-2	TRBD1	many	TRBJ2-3	TGTGCCAGCAGCCTGGACAGGGCGGCAGATACGCAGTATTTT	CASSLDRAADTQYF
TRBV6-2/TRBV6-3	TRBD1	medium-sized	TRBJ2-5	TGTGCCAGCAGTCGCGGGACAGGGGGAGAGACCCAGTACTTC	CASSRGTGGETQYF
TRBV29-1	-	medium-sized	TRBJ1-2	TGCAGCGTTGATTTGAGGGGACACAGCTATGGCTACACCTTC	CSVDLRGHSYGYTF
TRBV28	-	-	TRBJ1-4	TGTGCCAGCAGTTCAGGGGTCTTCCCCACACAACTGTTTTTT	CASSSGVFPTQLFF
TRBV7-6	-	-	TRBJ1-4	TGTGCCAGCAGCTTGGTGACAAATGAAAAACTGTTTTTT	CASSLVTNEKLFF
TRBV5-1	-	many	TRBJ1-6	TGCGCCAGCAGCTTGGAGGGTAACTTATCACCCCTCCACTTT	CASSLEGNLSPLHF
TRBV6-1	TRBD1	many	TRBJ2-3	TGTGCCAGCAGTGGGGACAGGAGCGAGGGACTGACCACAGATACGCAGTATTTT	CASSGDRSEGLTTDTQYF
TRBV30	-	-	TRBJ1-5	TGTGCCTGGAGTGTAGGCCCGAATCAGCCCCAGCATTTT	CAWSVGPNQPQHF
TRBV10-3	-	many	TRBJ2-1	TGTGCCATCAGTGACTCCGGGGGGCGATCTAGGTTCTTC	CAISDSGGRSRFF
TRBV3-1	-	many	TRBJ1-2	TGTGCCAGCAGCCGGGGGATCTATGGCTACACCTTC	CASSRGIYGYTF
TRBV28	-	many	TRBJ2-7	TGTGCCAGCAGCCACACCTACGAGCAGTACTTC	CASSHTYEQYF
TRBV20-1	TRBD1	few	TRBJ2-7	TGCAGTGGCGGTCCGGGACAGGTCTACGAGCAGTACTTC	CSGGPGQVYEQYF
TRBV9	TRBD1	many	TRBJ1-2	TGTGCCAGCAGCGTAGTCAGGGGGCGGGACTATGGCTACACCTTC	CASSVVRGRDYGYTF
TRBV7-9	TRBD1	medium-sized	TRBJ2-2	TGTGCCAGCAGCCCCTATAGGGGGCTAACGGGCGGGGAGCTGTTTTTT	CASSPYRGLTGGELFF
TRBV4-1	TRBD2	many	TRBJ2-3	TGCGCCAGCAGCCTCCGACTAGCGGGGAGCACAGATACGCAGTATTTT	CASSLRLAGSTDTQYF
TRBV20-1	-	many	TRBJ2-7	TGCAGTGCGGCAACCAAGGGTTTAGGCTACGAGCAGTACTTC	CSAATKGLGYEQYF
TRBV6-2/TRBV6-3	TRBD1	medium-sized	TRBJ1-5	TGTGCCAGCAGTCATCAACAGGGGGCCAGCAATCAGCCCCAGCATTTT	CASSHQQGASNQPQHF
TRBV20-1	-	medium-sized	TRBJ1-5	TGCAGTGCTGCTCTACAGGGTGGGCCCCAGCATTTT	CSAALQGGPQHF
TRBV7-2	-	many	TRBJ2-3	TGTGCCAGCAGCCCCGGCTACCTAACAGATACGCAGTATTTT	CASSPGYLTDTQYF
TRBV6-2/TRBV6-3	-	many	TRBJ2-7	TGTGCCAGCAGTTACTCGCCCTACGAGCAGTACTTC	CASSYSPYEQYF
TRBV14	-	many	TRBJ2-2	TGTGCCAGCAGCCGCCGGGACTTTCCGAACACCGGGGAGCTGTTTTTT	CASSRRDFPNTGELFF
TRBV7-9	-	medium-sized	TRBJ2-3	TGTGCCAGCAGCTCCTTTCTGGACAGCACAGATACGCAGTATTTT	CASSSFLDSTDTQYF
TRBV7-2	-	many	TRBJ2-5	TGTGCCAGCAGCGTAGTGCGTTCGGGGACCCAGTACTTC	CASSVVRSGTQYF
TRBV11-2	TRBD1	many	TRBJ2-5	TGTGCCAGCAGCTTAGAAGGACCGGGACAGGGGTCAACCCAGTACTTC	CASSLEGPGQGSTQYF
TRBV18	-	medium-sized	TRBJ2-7	TGTGCCAGCTCACCGAAACCGTCCTACGAGCAGTACTTC	CASSPKPSYEQYF
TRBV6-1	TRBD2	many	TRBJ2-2	TGTGCCAGCAGGGGTCTAGCGGGGGCCTTGAACACCGGGGAGCTGTTTTTT	CASRGLAGALNTGELFF